This T cell receptor (beta chain) is drawn from a study of cytomegalovirus exposure and HLA in healthy donors. Study outcomes and limitations: The study listed under 200 cytomegalovirus-associated TCR beta chains. Clusters of TCRs from the first cohort tended to co-occur in the roughly 120 validation repertoires (as a later analysis found). Diagnosis of cytomegalovirus status made by the classifier reportedly showed high specificity and sensitivity.

The germline V and J ends were trimmed by 4 bases and 2 bases, with 11 bases remaining between them. This CDR3 contains 14 residues. CDR1 and CDR2 from the germline V gene are LGHNA and YNFKEQ. These donors were members of the roughly 120-subject validation cohort, a group separate from the approximately 670-subject first cohort. Using immunoSEQ multiplex PCR, the repertoire was profiled, and TCRdb retains in-frame clones only, with some absent. Here the sample spans roughly 190,000 clones, 86% being singletons. Concerning this clone: Its antigen is not identified.

Specimen: PBMCs. The chain recombines TRBV4-2 with TRBJ1-1; no firm D call. This sequence originates from a woman in her late teens or twenties in good health and CMV-seronegative. The CDR3 spells CASSPLGGNTEAFF. In DNA, the CDR3 is TGTGCCAGCAGCCCCCTAGGTGGAAACACTGAAGCTTTCTTT.